Included here is one TCR beta chain sequence, with context. Its antigen is not identified. This record belongs to a study of blood T cells in healthy people across ages. Study results and limitations: In long-lived donors, naive CD4+ cell counts and diversity exceeded those of aged donors.

Primed by a sample-barcoded 5' primer and a J-beta primer mix, a second PCR proceeded for about 7 to 12 cycles. Via MiXCR, TCRdb re-called the 5' RACE reads, giving one row per CDR3 protein. The sample lists fewer than 800,000 distinct CDR3 sequences, about half occurring once. The sequenced sample was blood. The origin of this receptor is an older woman in good health.

The CDR3 DNA is TGTGCCAGCAGAGGCCACCCCGGGATGACTAGCGGGAGGGTCACCGGGGAGCTGTTTTTT. It encodes CASRGHPGMTSGRVTGELFF. V usage is TRBV28 and J usage is TRBJ2-2, with 14 positions matching TRBD2. CDR1 is MDHEN, CDR2 SYDVKM, per germline. V gave up 6 bases and J gave up 4 bases; unmatched junction bases: 16. The CDR3 is made up of 20 amino acids. Supplemented by reference TRBV28 and TRBJ2-2, the full variable domain reads DVKVTQSSRYLVKRTGEKVFLECVQDMDHENMFWYRQDPGLGLRLIYFSYDVKMKEKGDIPEGYSVSREKKERFSLILESASTNQTSMYLCASRGHPGMTSGRVTGELFFGEGSRLTVL.